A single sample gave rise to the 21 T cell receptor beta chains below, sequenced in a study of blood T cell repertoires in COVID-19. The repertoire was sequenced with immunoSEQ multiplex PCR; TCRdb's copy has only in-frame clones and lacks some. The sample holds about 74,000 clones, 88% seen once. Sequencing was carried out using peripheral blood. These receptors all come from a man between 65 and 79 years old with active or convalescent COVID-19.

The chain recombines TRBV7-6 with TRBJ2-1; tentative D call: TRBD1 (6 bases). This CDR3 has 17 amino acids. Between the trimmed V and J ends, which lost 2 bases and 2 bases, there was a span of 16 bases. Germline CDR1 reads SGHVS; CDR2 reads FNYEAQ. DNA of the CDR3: TGTGCCAGCAGCTTACAACAGGGTCGGGGTACCTACAATGAGCAGTTCTTC. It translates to CASSLQQGRGTYNEQFF.

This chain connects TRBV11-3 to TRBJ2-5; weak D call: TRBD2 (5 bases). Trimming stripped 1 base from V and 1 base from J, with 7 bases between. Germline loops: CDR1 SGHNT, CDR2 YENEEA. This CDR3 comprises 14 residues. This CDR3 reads CASSLGGSQETQYF. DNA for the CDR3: TGTGCCAGCAGCTTAGGAGGGAGCCAAGAGACCCAGTACTTC.

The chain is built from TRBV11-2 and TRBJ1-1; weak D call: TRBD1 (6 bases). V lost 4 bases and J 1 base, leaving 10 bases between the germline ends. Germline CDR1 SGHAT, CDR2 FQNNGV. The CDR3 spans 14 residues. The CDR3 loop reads CASSSLGQNTEAFF. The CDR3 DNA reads TGTGCCAGCAGCTCACTGGGACAGAACACTGAAGCTTTCTTT.

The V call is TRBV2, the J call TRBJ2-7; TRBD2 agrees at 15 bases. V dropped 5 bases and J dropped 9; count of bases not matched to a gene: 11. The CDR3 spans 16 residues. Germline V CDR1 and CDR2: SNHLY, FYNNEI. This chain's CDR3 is CASSSPPPGLAGGQYF. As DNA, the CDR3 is TGTGCCAGCAGTTCCCCTCCCCCGGGACTAGCGGGGGGGCAGTACTTC.

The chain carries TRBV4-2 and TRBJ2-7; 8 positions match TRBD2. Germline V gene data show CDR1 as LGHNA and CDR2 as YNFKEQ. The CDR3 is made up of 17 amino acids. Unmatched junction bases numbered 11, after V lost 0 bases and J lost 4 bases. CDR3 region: CASSQDGSGRGSYEQYF. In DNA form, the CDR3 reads TGTGCCAGCAGCCAAGATGGGAGCGGGAGAGGGTCTTACGAGCAGTACTTC.

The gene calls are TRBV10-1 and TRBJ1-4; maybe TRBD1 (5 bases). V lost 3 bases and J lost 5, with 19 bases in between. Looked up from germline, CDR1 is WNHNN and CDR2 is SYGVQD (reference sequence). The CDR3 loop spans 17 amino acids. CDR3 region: CASSDGGPGGLNEKLFF. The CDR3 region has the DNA TGCGCCAGCAGTGACGGCGGCCCGGGGGGATTGAATGAAAAACTGTTTTTT.

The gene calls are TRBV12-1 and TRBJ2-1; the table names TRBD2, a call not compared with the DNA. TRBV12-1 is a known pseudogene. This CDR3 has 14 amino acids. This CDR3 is CASSYRTSGNEQFF. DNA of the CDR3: TGTGCCAGCAGCTATAGGACTAGCGGCAATGAGCAGTTCTTC.

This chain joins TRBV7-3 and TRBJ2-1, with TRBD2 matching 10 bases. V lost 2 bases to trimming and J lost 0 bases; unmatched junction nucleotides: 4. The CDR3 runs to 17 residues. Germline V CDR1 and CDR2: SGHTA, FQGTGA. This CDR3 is CASSLRTSGSSYNEQFF. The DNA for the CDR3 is TGTGCCAGCAGCTTACGGACTAGCGGAAGCTCCTACAATGAGCAGTTCTTC.

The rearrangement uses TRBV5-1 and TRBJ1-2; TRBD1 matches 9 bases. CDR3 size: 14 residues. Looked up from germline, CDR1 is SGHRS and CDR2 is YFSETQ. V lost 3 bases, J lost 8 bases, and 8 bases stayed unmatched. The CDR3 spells CASSWAGTGPGYTF. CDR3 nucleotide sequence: TGCGCCAGCAGCTGGGCCGGGACAGGGCCGGGCTACACCTTC.

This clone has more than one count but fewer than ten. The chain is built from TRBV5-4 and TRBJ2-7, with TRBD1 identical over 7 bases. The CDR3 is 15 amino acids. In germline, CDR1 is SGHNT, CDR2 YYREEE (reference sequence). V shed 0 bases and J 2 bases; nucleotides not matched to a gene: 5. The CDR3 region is CASSLGPGQAYEQYF. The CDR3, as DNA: TGTGCCAGCAGCTTGGGGCCCGGACAGGCCTACGAGCAGTACTTC.

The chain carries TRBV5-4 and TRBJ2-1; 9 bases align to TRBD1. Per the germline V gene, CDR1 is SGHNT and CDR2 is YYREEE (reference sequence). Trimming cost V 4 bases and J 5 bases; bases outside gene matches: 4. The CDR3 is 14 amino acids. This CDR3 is CASSAGQGNNEQFF. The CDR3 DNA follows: TGTGCCAGCAGCGCTGGACAGGGGAACAATGAGCAGTTCTTC.

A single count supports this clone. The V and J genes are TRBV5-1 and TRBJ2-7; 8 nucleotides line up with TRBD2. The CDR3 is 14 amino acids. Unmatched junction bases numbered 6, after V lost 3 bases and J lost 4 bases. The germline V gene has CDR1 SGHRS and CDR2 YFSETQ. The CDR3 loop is CASSSGGGHYEQYF. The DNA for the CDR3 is TGCGCCAGCAGCTCCGGCGGGGGGCATTACGAGCAGTACTTC. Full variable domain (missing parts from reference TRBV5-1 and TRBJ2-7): KAGVTQTPRYLIKTRGQQVTLSCSPISGHRSVSWYQQTPGQGLQFLFEYFSETQRNKGNFPGRFSGRQFSNSRSEMNVSTLELGDSALYLCASSSGGGHYEQYFGPGTRLTVT.

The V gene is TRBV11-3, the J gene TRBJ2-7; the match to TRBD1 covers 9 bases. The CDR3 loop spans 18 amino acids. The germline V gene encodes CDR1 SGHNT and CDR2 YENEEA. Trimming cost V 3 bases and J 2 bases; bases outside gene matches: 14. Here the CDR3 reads CASSFSQGAEGNPYEQYF. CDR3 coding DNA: TGTGCCAGCAGCTTTTCACAGGGGGCCGAGGGGAATCCCTACGAGCAGTACTTC.

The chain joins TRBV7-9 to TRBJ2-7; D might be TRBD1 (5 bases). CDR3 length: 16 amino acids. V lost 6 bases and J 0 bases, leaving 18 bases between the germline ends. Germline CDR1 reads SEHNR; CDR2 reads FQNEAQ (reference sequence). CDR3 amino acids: CASSPISAGPSYEQYF. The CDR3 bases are TGTGCCAGCAGTCCGATTTCGGCAGGGCCCTCCTACGAGCAGTACTTC.

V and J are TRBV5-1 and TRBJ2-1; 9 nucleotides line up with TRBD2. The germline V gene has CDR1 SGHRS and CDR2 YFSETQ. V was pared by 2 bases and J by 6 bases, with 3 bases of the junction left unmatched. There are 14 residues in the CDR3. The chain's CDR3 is CASSFRREGNEQFF. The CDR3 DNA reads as TGCGCCAGCAGCTTTAGGCGGGAGGGCAATGAGCAGTTCTTC. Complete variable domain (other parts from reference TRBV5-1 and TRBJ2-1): KAGVTQTPRYLIKTRGQQVTLSCSPISGHRSVSWYQQTPGQGLQFLFEYFSETQRNKGNFPGRFSGRQFSNSRSEMNVSTLELGDSALYLCASSFRREGNEQFFGPGTRLTVL.

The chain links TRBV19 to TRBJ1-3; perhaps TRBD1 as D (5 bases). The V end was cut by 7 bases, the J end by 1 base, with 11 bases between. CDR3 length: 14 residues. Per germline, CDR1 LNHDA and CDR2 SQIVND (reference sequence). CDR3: CASTQGLSGNTIYF. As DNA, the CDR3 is TGTGCCAGTACCCAGGGTTTGTCTGGAAACACCATATATTTT.

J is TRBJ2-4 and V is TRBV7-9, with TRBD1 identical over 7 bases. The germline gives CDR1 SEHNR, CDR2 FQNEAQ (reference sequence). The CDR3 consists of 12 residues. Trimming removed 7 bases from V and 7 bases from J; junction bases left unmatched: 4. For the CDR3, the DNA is TGTGCCAGCAACGACAGGGTGAACATTCAGTACTTC. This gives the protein CASNDRVNIQYF.

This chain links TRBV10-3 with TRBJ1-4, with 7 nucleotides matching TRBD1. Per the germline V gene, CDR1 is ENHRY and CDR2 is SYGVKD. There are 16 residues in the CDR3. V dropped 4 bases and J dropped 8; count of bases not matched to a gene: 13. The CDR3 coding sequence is TGTGCCATCAGTGTGAAAGGGGGCTTAGACCTGGAAAAACTGTTTTTT. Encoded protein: CAISVKGGLDLEKLFF.

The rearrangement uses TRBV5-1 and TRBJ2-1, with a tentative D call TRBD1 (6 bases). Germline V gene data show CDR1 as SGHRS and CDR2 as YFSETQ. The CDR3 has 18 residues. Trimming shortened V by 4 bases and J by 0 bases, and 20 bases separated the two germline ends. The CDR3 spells CASSPGAGAISSYNEQFF. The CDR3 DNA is TGCGCCAGCAGCCCCGGGGCAGGGGCGATTAGCTCCTACAATGAGCAGTTCTTC.

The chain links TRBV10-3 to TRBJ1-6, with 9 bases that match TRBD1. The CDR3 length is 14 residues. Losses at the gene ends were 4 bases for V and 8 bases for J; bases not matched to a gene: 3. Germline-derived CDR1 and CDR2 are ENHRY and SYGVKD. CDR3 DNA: TGTGCCATCAGTGGGGACAGGGTTGATTCACCCCTCCACTTT. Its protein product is CAISGDRVDSPLHF.

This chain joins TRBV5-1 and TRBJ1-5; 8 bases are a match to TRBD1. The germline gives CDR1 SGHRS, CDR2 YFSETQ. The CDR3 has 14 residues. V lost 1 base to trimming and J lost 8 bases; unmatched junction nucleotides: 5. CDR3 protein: CASSLRAGGEPQHF. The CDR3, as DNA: TGCGCCAGCAGCTTGCGGGCAGGGGGCGAGCCCCAGCATTTT.